The 6 T cell receptor beta chains below come from one sample, sequenced in a study of T cells in Graves' hyperthyroidism and ophthalmopathy. RNA transcripts yielded amplified TCR beta CDR3 regions. TCR CDR3 regions were first amplified by RT-PCR with HTBI primers. Using its own MiXCR run on the multiplex PCR reads, TCRdb lists one record per CDR3 protein. The sample comprises around 600,000 distinct CDR3 sequences, approximately 15% of which are singletons, and roughly 3.5% rests with the top ten. The material sequenced was blood. The origin of the receptors is a woman aged 35 to 49 with Graves' ophthalmopathy.

This clonotype was seen repeatedly, ten times or more. CDR3 DNA sequence: TGTGCCAGCAGTGACCAGGTTTTCTTCGGCTACACCTTC. Translation gives CASSDQVFFGYTF. The rearrangement uses TRBV12-3 or TRBV12-4 and TRBJ1-2; D is ambiguous. The CDR3 extends over 13 amino acids. Deletions cut 5 bases from V and 8 bases from J, with 15 bases between.

This clonotype was counted at least ten times. This chain uses TRBV27 with TRBJ2-7; 7 bases line up with TRBD2. Germline CDR1 is MNHEY and CDR2 is SMNVEV (reference sequence). The CDR3 has 17 residues. Germline trimming cut 5 bases from V and 6 bases from J; bases unmatched to any gene: 19. CDR3 in amino acids: CASSPHQLPGGVSEQYF. The CDR3, as DNA: TGTGCCAGCAGTCCCCACCAACTCCCGGGAGGAGTTTCCGAGCAGTACTTC.

This clonotype was picked up many times. The gene calls are TRBV30 and TRBJ1-1; 9 nucleotides match TRBD1. CDR3 size: 16 residues. Trimming cost V 4 bases and J 4 bases; bases outside gene matches: 13. CDR1 and CDR2 (germline): GTSNPN, SVGIG (reference sequence). The CDR3, as DNA: TGTGCCTGGAAACGACAGGGGGGTCTTCGCGGCACTGAAGCTTTCTTT. Residues: CAWKRQGGLRGTEAFF.

This chain joins TRBV30 and TRBJ2-1, with D unclear. Germline V gives CDR1 GTSNPN, CDR2 SVGIG (reference sequence). Between the trimmed V and J ends, which lost 0 bases and 0 bases, there was a span of 9 bases. This CDR3 comprises 15 residues. Here the CDR3 DNA reads TGTGCCTGGAGTGTCCTCCCTCTCTCCTACAATGAGCAGTTCTTC. This codes for CAWSVLPLSYNEQFF.

A note on this clonotype: At one of its ends the junction is not consistent with the germline gene, which may arise from a read error. This rearrangement joins TRBV7-9 to TRBJ1-5, with D unresolved. CDR3 length equals 12 residues. Germline CDR1 reads SEHNR; CDR2 reads FQNEAQ (reference sequence). CDR3 sequence reads: CAGSLMDQPQHF. The CDR3 region has the DNA TGTGCCGGCAGCTTAATGGATCAGCCCCAGCATTTT.

This clonotype was seen many times. CDR3 bases: TGTGCCATCAAGAGTACAGGGCGATCGGACACTGAAGCTTTCTTT. This codes for CAIKSTGRSDTEAFF. The rearrangement uses TRBV10-3 and TRBJ1-1, with a tentative D call TRBD1 (6 bases). In germline, CDR1 is ENHRY, CDR2 SYGVKD. The CDR3 spans 15 residues. Trimming took 7 bases from V and 3 from J, leaving 18 bases between them.